The clone carrying this T cell receptor (beta chain) was picked up many times. The antigen remains unidentified. The CDR3 runs to 14 residues. Germline CDR1 MNHEY, CDR2 SVGEGT. With V trimmed by 5 bases and J by 3 bases, 3 bases remained unmatched. The sample originates from a study of T cells after yellow fever vaccination. Whole-study context: Fractions low in cell number were prepared with SMART-Seq v4 Ultra Low Input. Study-level points and caveats: Reappearing after the booster were most of the clones from primary vaccination (around 95% CD4, 85% to 90% CD8). A faster peak, day 5 versus 15, was reached by the weaker secondary response.

The TCR cDNA carried a universal primer site and UMIs from 5'RACE template switching. One entry per CDR3 protein results from TCRdb running MiXCR on the 5' RACE reads. The sample contains about 330,000 distinct CDR3 sequences, 4.1% of which appear only once. The V call is TRBV6-2 or TRBV6-3, the J call TRBJ2-2; 7 bases line up with TRBD1. This clonotype was obtained from a man between 18 and 35 years old who received the YFV17D yellow fever vaccine. Source: PBMCs, taken 5 days after the yellow fever booster vaccination. CDR3 nucleotide sequence: TGTGCCAGCAGTATTGGACAGGACACCGGGGAGCTGTTTTTT. This codes for CASSIGQDTGELFF.